This T cell receptor beta chain was sequenced during a study of blood T cell repertoires in COVID-19. Study context: COVID-19 samples, acute and convalescent, were from the United States, Italy and Spain. T cells, B-cell-depleted T cells, or PBMCs provided the cDNA or gDNA that served as material.

Between the trimmed V and J ends, which lost 5 bases and 7 bases, there was a span of 14 bases. From germline, CDR1 is LGHNT and CDR2 FRNRAP. The length of the CDR3 is 13 residues. In the authors' methods: Reference gene primer amplification gave nucleated cell count estimates. TCRdb's table, derived via immunoSEQ multiplex PCR, lists solely in-frame clones and lacks some. V and J calls and clone size are as listed in that table; D and trimming were resolved from the DNA. The data show some 150,000 clones, about 80% seen once. The sequencing sample was made of peripheral blood. This sequence originates from a human donor in a cohort sampled during active COVID-19. The V and J genes are TRBV12-5 and TRBJ1-1; D gene uncertain. This CDR3 reads CASGPGTILEAFF. In DNA form, the CDR3 reads TGTGCTAGTGGTCCTGGTACTATACTTGAAGCTTTCTTT.